The source of this T cell receptor beta chain is a study of CD4 T cells in relation to SARS-CoV-2 and coronaviruses. Study conclusions and caveats: In roughly 60% of donors, memory CD4+ clonotypes crossrecognized SARS-CoV-2 and at least one common cold coronavirus spike. SARS-CoV-2-driven expansion was significantly weaker in crossreactive than monoreactive clones.

Trimming shortened V by 4 bases and J by 4 bases, and 10 bases separated the two germline ends. The CDR3 spans 13 residues. CDR1 is MRHNA, CDR2 SNTAGT, per germline. A few counts support this clone. Antigen: not known. Before the COVID-19 pandemic, during about 2010-2019, CD4+ T cells were taken from unexposed donors. TCRdb keeps only in-frame clones here, not all; method: immunoSEQ multiplex PCR. The table shows 68,000 or so clones, with approximately 93% occurring only once. V usage is TRBV6-4 and J usage is TRBJ2-5; TRBD2 might be the D (6 bases). This receptor was identified in a human donor in good health. Source material: naive CD4+ T cells from PBMCs. Documented subset: naive CD4+ T cells isolated by negative enrichment. The CDR3 DNA is TGTGCCAGCAGTGTAGCGGTTGGAGAGACCCAGTACTTC. This gives the protein CASSVAVGETQYF.